The sample holds a few counts of the clone carrying this TCR beta chain. The antigen is not known. The data are from a study of naive and memory T cell subsets. General study results and limits: Expression changes during T cell differentiation may affect RNA-based TCR counts.

Trimming shortened V by 5 bases and J by 6 bases, and 13 bases separated the two germline ends. The CDR3 totals 13 residues. Per germline, CDR1 SGHNT and CDR2 YYREEE (reference sequence). Both TRBC1 and TRBC2 were covered by a beta constant-region primer of two equimolar oligonucleotides. The cDNA 3' end received a ligated single-stranded oligonucleotide carrying the SP2 primer and a 12-nucleotide UMI. MiXCR, run by TCRdb on the UMI-ligation and nested PCR reads, gives a single entry per CDR3 protein. This table has 32,000 or so distinct CDR3 sequences, approximately 12% appearing once. The genes are TRBV5-4 and TRBJ2-3; D possibly matches TRBD1 or TRBD2 (5 bases each). The sequenced material came from effector memory CD4+ T cells from blood. Subset indicated: effector memory, CD45RA- CD27-. The clonotype comes from a human donor in good health. The CDR3 sequence: CASRLQGRDTQYF. CDR3 DNA sequence: TGTGCCAGCAGGTTGCAGGGACGGGATACGCAGTATTTT.